These 3 T cell receptor beta chains came from one sample sequenced in a study of T cell repertoires in cytomegalovirus infection. TCRdb reanalysed the reads using MiXCR and keeps one entry per CDR3 protein. Seen here are nearly 550,000 distinct CDR3 sequences, more than 15% observed once, and the top ten hold roughly 25%. The sequenced sample was CD8+ T cells from PBMCs. The receptor source for this set is a human donor in good health (CMV status not recorded). Some clones in this sample may be carry-over from other donors' samples.

The V and J genes are TRBV15 and TRBJ1-4, with D possibly TRBD1 on 5 matching bases. Trimming stripped 4 bases from V and 4 bases from J, with 10 bases between. Germline V lookup: CDR1 LNHNV, CDR2 YYDKDF (reference sequence). There are 14 residues in the CDR3. The CDR3 reads CATSNAGSNEKLFF. CDR3 sequence (DNA): TGTGCCACCAGCAATGCAGGGAGTAATGAAAAACTGTTTTTT.

This clonotype was detected ten times or more. The chain employs TRBV20-1 and TRBJ2-2, with a possible D match to TRBD1 (6 bases). Trimming took off 5 bases at V and 0 bases at J, with 10 bases between the two ends. The CDR3 is 14 amino acids. Germline V gene lookup returns CDR1 DFQATT and CDR2 SNEGSKA (reference sequence). The CDR3 sequence is CSAYGTTNTGELFF. In DNA form, the CDR3 reads TGCAGTGCTTATGGGACAACGAACACCGGGGAGCTGTTTTTT.

In its sample, this clonotype was seen a few times. The rearrangement uses TRBV11-2 and TRBJ1-2; D is unresolved. V lost 1 base, J lost 3 bases, and 12 bases lay in between. Germline CDR1 is SGHAT and CDR2 is FQNNGV. This CDR3 comprises 15 residues. The CDR3 reads CASSLGFRQDYGYTF. The CDR3 region has the DNA TGTGCCAGCAGCTTAGGGTTCAGGCAGGACTATGGCTACACCTTC.